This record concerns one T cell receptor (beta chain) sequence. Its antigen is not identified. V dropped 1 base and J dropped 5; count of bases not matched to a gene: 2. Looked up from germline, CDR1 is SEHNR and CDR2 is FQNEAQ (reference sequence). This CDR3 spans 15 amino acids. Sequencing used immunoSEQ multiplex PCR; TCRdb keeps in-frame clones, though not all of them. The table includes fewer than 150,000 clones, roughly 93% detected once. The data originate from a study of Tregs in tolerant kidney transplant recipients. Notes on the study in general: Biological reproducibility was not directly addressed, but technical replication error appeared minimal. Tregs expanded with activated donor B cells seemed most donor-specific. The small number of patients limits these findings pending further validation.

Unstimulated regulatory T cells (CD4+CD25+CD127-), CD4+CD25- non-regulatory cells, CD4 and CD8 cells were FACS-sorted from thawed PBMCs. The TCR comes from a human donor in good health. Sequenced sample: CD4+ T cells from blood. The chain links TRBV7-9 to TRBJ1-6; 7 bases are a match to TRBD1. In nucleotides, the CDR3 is TGTGCCAGCAGCTTAGAACAGGGGAATAATTCACCCCTCCACTTT. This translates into CASSLEQGNNSPLHF. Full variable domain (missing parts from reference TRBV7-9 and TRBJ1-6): DTGVSQNPRHKITKRGQNVTFRCDPISEHNRLYWYRQTLGQGPEFLTYFQNEAQLEKSRLLSDRFSAERPKGSFSTLEIQRTEQGDSAMYLCASSLEQGNNSPLHFGNGTRLTVT.